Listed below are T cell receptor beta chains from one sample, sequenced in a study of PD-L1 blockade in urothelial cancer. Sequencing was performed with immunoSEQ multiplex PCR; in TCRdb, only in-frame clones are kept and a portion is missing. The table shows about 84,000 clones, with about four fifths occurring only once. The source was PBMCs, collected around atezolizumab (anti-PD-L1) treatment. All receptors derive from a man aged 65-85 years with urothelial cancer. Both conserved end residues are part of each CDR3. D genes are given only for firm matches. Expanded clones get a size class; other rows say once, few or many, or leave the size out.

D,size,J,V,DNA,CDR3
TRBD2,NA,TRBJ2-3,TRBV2,TGTGCCAGCAGTGAGGGAGGGCCGAGCACAGATACGCAGTATTTT,CASSEGGPSTDTQYF
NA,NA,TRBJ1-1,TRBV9,TGTGCCAGCAGCGTGGGGTCTCAGGGGAACACTGAAGCTTTCTTT,CASSVGSQGNTEAFF
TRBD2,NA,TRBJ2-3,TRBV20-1,TGCAGTGGTCCTAGCGGGGGTACGCAGTATTTT,CSGPSGGTQYF
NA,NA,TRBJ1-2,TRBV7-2,TGTGCCAGCAGCTCCCTGGGCTTCGGCTACACCTTC,CASSSLGFGYTF
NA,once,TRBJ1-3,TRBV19,TGTGCCAGTAGTCCCGACATGGGAAACACCATATATTTT,CASSPDMGNTIYF
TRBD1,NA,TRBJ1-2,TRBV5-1,TGCGCCAGCAGCTCTGGACAGGCAACGGGGGGCTACACCTTC,CASSSGQATGGYTF
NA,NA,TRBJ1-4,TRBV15,TGTGCCACCAGCAGGAGTCTGGGGGCAGGGGAACTGTTTTTT,CATSRSLGAGELFF
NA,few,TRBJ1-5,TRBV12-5,TGTGCTAGTGGTTTGAATACAGGCAATCAGCCCCAGCATTTT,CASGLNTGNQPQHF
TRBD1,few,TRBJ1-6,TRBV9,TGTGCCAGCAGCGTAGGAGACAGGGTCTCACCCCTCCACTTT,CASSVGDRVSPLHF
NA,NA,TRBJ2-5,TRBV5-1,TGCGCCAGCAGCTTGGCGGCGGGGGCCGAGCAAGAGACCCAGTACTTC,CASSLAAGAEQETQYF
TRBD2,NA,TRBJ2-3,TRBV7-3,TGTGCCAGCAGCACTAGCGGGAGAACAGATACGCAGTATTTT,CASSTSGRTDTQYF
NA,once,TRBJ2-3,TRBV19,TGTGCCAGTAGTATAGCGCGGACAGATACGCAGTATTTT,CASSIARTDTQYF
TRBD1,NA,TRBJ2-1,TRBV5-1,TGCGCCAGCAGCTTGGGGGACAGGCGGAATGAGCAGTTCTTC,CASSLGDRRNEQFF
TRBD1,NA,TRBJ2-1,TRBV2,TGTGCCAGCAGTCAAGGGGACAGTTACAATGAGCAGTTCTTC,CASSQGDSYNEQFF
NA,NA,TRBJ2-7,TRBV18,TGTGCCAGCTCACAACGACAGGACGAGCAGTACTTC,CASSQRQDEQYF
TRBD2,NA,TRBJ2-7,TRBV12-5,TGTGCTAGTGGTTTGACTAGCGGGATTTCCGAGCAGTACTTC,CASGLTSGISEQYF
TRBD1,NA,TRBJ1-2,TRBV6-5,TGTGCCATCAGTTCTCTGGGACAGCTAGCTAACTATGGCTACACCTTC,CAISSLGQLANYGYTF
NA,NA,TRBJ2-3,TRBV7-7,TGTGCCAGCAGCTCAACCCCCCAAGCGGATACGCAGTATTTT,CASSSTPQADTQYF
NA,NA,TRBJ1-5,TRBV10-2,TGCGCCAGCAGTGACTCTTACAGGGAAGGGGAGCCCCAGCATTTT,CASSDSYREGEPQHF
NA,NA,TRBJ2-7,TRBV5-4,TGTGCCAGCAGCTTGGAGCTAGCGTCGAACGAGCAGTACTTC,CASSLELASNEQYF
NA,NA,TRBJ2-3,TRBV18,TGTGCCAGCTCACCACGGACTAACACAGATACGCAGTATTTT,CASSPRTNTDTQYF
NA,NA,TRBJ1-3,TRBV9,TGTGCCAGCAGCGCCGACTGGGGAGGCGCAGGAAACACCATATATTTT,CASSADWGGAGNTIYF
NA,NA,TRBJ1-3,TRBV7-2,TGTGCCAGCAGCTTTAAGCTCGGAAACACCATATATTTT,CASSFKLGNTIYF
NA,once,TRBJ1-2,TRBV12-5,TGTGCTAGTGGTTTGGCCCAGATTCCTGGTGGCTACACCTTC,CASGLAQIPGGYTF
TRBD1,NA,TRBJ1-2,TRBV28,TGTGCCAGCAGGAGACAGGGTTCGGGGGTTTCTAACTATGGCTACACCTTC,CASRRQGSGVSNYGYTF
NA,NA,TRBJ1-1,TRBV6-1,TGTGCCAGCAGCGAGACAGGCCTGAACACTGAAGCTTTCTTT,CASSETGLNTEAFF
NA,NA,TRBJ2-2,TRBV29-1,TGCAGCGCAAGGCCCAGCGGCGGGGAGCTGTTTTTT,CSARPSGGELFF
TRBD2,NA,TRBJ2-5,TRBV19,TGTGCCAGTAGTATCCGTCCGGGGGGGAGAGAGACCCAGTACTTC,CASSIRPGGRETQYF
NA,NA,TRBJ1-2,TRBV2,TGTGCCAGCAGTGAAGCTTCTACTGACTACACCTTC,CASSEASTDYTF
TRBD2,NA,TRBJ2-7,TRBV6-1,TGTGCCAGCAGTTTAGCGGGGAGCTACGAGCAGTACTTC,CASSLAGSYEQYF
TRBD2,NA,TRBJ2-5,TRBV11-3,TGTGCCAGCAGCTGGGGCCGACTAGCGGGAGTGGCCCAGTACTTC,CASSWGRLAGVAQYF
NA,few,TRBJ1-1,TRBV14,TGTGCCAGCAGCCAAAGCGACACTGAAGCTTTCTTT,CASSQSDTEAFF
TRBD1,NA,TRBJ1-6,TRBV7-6,TGTGCCAGCAGCTTAGCCGGACAGGGAAATAATTCACCCCTCCACTTT,CASSLAGQGNNSPLHF
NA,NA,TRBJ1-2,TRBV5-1,TGCGCCAGCAGCCCGGACGGGGTCGTCCCCTATCACGGCTACACCTTC,CASSPDGVVPYHGYTF
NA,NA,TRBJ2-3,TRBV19,TGTGCCAGTAGTATCGAGGCGACCGGTCATTCTAGCGCCAGCACAGATACGCAGTATTTT,CASSIEATGHSSASTDTQYF
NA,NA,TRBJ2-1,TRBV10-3,TGTGCCATCAGCGGGGCCGGCAGGGGCTCCTACAATGAGCAGTTCTTC,CAISGAGRGSYNEQFF
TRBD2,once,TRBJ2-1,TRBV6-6,TGTGCCAGCAGGGACTCCGGACTAGCGGGAGGAAATGAGCAGTTCTTC,CASRDSGLAGGNEQFF
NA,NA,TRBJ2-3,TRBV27,TGTGCCAGCAGTTACACGGCGGGCACAGATACGCAGTATTTT,CASSYTAGTDTQYF
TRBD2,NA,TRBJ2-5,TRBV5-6,TGTGCCAGCGTTCTAGCGGGTGTCCAAGAGACCCAGTACTTC,CASVLAGVQETQYF
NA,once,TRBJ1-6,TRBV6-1,TGTGCCAGCAGCCAAAGCAGGGTGGTGTCACCCCTCCACTTT,CASSQSRVVSPLHF
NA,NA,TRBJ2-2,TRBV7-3,TGTGCCAGCAGCTTAGAGGCCGTCACCGGGGAGCTGTTTTTT,CASSLEAVTGELFF
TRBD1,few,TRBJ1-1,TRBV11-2,TGTGCCTCCAGCGGTCTTAGGGGGCAAGGCACTGAAGCTTTCTTT,CASSGLRGQGTEAFF
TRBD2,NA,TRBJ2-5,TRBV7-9,TGTGCCAGCAGCTTACCCGGGACTAAAGAGACCCAGTACTTC,CASSLPGTKETQYF
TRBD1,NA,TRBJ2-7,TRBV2,TGTGCCAGCAGTACGTCCCGGGACAGGGGGTTTTACGAGCAGTACTTC,CASSTSRDRGFYEQYF
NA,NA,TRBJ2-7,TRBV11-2,TGTGCCAGCAGCTTAGATCGCGGATCCTACGAGCAGTACTTC,CASSLDRGSYEQYF
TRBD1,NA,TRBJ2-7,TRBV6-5,TGTGCCAGCAGTTCAGCAGGGGGCTATTCCTACGAGCAGTACTTC,CASSSAGGYSYEQYF
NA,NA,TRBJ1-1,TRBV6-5,TGTGCCAGCAGTCCCCCCAACAGGGAGAGTTTCTTT,CASSPPNRESFF
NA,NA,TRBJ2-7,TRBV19,TGTGCCAGTAGTATAGAGGCCCTCAGCTCCTACGAGCAGTACTTC,CASSIEALSSYEQYF
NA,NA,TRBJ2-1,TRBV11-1,TGTGCCAGCAGACCAGTTGGAGGGAATGAGCAGTTCTTC,CASRPVGGNEQFF
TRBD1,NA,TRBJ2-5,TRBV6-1,TGTGCCAGCAGTGATGGGACAGGATCCAGCGAGACCCAGTACTTC,CASSDGTGSSETQYF